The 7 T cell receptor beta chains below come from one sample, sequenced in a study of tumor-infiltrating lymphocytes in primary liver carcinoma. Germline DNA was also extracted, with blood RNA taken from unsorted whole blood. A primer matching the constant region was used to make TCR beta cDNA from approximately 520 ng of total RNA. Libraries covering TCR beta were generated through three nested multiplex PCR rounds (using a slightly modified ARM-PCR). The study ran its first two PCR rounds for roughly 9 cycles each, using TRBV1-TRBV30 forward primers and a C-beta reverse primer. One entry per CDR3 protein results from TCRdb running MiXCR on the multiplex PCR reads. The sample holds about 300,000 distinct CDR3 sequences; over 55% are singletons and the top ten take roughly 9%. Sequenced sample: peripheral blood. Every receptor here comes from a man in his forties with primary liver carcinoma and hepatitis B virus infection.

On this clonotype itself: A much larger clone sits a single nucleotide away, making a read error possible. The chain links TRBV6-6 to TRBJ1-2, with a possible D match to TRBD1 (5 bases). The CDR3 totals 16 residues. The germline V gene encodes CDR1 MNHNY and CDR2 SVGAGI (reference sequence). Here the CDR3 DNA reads TGTGCCAGCACCATGGGGGGTGCAATGGGGATCGGTGGCTACGCCTTC. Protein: CASTMGGAMGIGGYAF.

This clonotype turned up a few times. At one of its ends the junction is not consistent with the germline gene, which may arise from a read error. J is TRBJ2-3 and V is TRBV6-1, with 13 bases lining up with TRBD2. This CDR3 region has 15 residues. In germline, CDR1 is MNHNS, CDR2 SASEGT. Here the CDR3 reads CAGSLGLAGPDTQYF. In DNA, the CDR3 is TGTGCCGGCAGTTTGGGACTAGCGGGACCAGATACGCAGTATTTT.

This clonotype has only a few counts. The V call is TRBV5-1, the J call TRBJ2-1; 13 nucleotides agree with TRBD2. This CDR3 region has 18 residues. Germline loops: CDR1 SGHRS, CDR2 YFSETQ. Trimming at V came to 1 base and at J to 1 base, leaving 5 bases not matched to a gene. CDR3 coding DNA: TGCGCCAGCAGCTTGCTCGGGACTAGCGGGATTTCCTACAATGAGCAGTTCTTC. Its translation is CASSLLGTSGISYNEQFF. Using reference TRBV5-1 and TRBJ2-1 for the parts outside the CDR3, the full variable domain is KAGVTQTPRYLIKTRGQQVTLSCSPISGHRSVSWYQQTPGQGLQFLFEYFSETQRNKGNFPGRFSGRQFSNSRSEMNVSTLELGDSALYLCASSLLGTSGISYNEQFFGPGTRLTVL.

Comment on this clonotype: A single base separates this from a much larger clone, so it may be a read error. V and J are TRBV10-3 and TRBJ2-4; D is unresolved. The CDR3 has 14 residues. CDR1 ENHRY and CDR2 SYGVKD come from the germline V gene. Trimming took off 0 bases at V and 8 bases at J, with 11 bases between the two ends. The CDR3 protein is CAISESMIQDIQYF. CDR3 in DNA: TGTGCCATCAGTGAGTCGATGATACAAGACATTCAGTACTTC.

This chain's CDR3 is CANTRTGGVTGELFF. The CDR3 DNA sequence: TGTGCCAACACCAGGACAGGGGGCGTTACCGGGGAGCTGTTTTTT. This chain links TRBV11-1 with TRBJ2-2; TRBD1 agrees at 11 bases. This CDR3 comprises 15 residues. Looked up from germline, CDR1 is SGHAT and CDR2 is FQDESV (reference sequence). After removal of 10 bases from V and 5 bases from J, the junction contained 9 bases not matched to a gene.

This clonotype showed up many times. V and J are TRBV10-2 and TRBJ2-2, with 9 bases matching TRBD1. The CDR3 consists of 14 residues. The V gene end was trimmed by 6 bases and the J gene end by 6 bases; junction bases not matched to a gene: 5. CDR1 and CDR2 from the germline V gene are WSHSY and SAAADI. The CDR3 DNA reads TGCGCCAGCAGAGAACAGGGGGCGGCCGGGGAGCTGTTTTTT. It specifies CASREQGAAGELFF.

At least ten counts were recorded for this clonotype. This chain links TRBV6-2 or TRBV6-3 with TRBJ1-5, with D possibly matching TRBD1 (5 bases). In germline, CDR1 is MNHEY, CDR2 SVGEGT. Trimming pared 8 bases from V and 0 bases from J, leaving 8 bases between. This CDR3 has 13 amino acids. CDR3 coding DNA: TGTGCCAGCGGAAGGGGTAGCAATCAGCCCCAGCATTTT. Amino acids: CASGRGSNQPQHF.